A single sample gave rise to the 24 T cell receptor beta chains below, sequenced in a study of cytomegalovirus exposure and HLA in healthy donors. PCR primers comprised 60 Vbeta and 13 Jbeta primers. Using immunoSEQ multiplex PCR, the repertoire was profiled, and TCRdb retains in-frame clones only, with some absent. The sample carries roughly 190,000 clones, under 85% recorded once. The sequencing input was PBMCs. These receptor sequences come from a woman between 18 and 29 years old in good health and CMV-seronegative.

This clone occurred once. The V call is TRBV28, the J call TRBJ1-1; 7 nucleotides align to TRBD1. The V gene's germline CDR1 is MDHEN and CDR2 SYDVKM. This CDR3 region has 15 residues. J was trimmed by 1 base and V by 4 bases; bases with no gene match: 6. The CDR3: CASSSTGWGNTEAFF. CDR3 DNA sequence: TGTGCCAGCAGTTCGACAGGGTGGGGGAACACTGAAGCTTTCTTT.

The chain uses TRBV4-1 and TRBJ2-7; weak D call: TRBD2 (6 bases). This CDR3 contains 15 residues. The ends were cut back, 0 bases at V and 0 bases at J, with 9 bases in the middle. Germline V lookup: CDR1 MGHRA, CDR2 YSYEKL. The CDR3 loop is CASSQDRGGSYEQYF. CDR3 DNA sequence: TGCGCCAGCAGCCAAGATAGGGGAGGCTCCTACGAGCAGTACTTC.

CDR3: CASSLRQASTDTQYF. The CDR3 bases are TGTGCCAGCAGTTTACGGCAGGCTAGCACAGATACGCAGTATTTT. The rearrangement uses TRBV28 and TRBJ2-3; D gene unclear. CDR1 is MDHEN, CDR2 SYDVKM, per germline. Between the trimmed V and J ends, which lost 2 bases and 0 bases, there was a span of 9 bases. The CDR3 loop spans 15 amino acids.

The rearrangement links TRBV5-6 to TRBJ2-7, with D unclear. Between the trimmed V and J ends, which lost 2 bases and 3 bases, there was a span of 9 bases. The length of the CDR3 is 13 residues. The germline V gene encodes CDR1 SGHDT and CDR2 YYEEEE. The CDR3 coding sequence is TGTGCCAGCAGCTTCAGTCCCGTCTACGAGCAGTACTTC. Protein sequence: CASSFSPVYEQYF.

V usage is TRBV9 and J usage is TRBJ2-3; D call uncertain. CDR3 size: 14 residues. V dropped 0 bases and J dropped 0 bases, with 5 bases sitting between them. Germline values: CDR1 SGDLS, CDR2 YYNGEE. CDR3 in amino acids: CASSVAGSTDTQYF. CDR3 bases: TGTGCCAGCAGCGTAGCGGGTAGCACAGATACGCAGTATTTT.

The table lists this clone with a few counts. The chain combines TRBV19 with TRBJ1-1; D uncertain. Trimming took off 2 bases at V and 1 base at J, with 5 bases between the two ends. There are 13 residues in the CDR3. Germline V lookup: CDR1 LNHDA, CDR2 SQIVND (reference sequence). The CDR3 sequence: CASSILRNTEAFF. For the CDR3, the DNA is TGTGCCAGTAGTATACTTAGGAACACTGAAGCTTTCTTT.

The chain carries TRBV5-1 and TRBJ2-3; a possible D gene is TRBD1 (5 bases). V was shortened by 0 bases and J by 3 bases, with 8 bases between the two germline ends. This CDR3 has 14 residues. Germline CDR1 reads SGHRS; CDR2 reads YFSETQ. CDR3 region: CASSLDKGTDTQYF. CDR3 bases: TGCGCCAGCAGCTTGGACAAGGGGACAGATACGCAGTATTTT.

The chain recombines TRBV7-9 with TRBJ1-2; D call uncertain. Trimming shortened V by 5 bases and J by 2 bases, and 9 bases separated the two germline ends. This CDR3 has 13 residues. Germline loops: CDR1 SEHNR, CDR2 FQNEAQ (reference sequence). This chain's CDR3 is CASSRDYNYGYTF. The DNA of the CDR3 is TGTGCCAGCAGCCGCGACTACAACTATGGCTACACCTTC.

The chain uses TRBV9 and TRBJ2-4; 7 nucleotides match TRBD2. This CDR3 is built from 16 residues. Germline CDR1 reads SGDLS; CDR2 reads YYNGEE. V lost 0 bases, J lost 0 bases, and 3 bases stayed unmatched. Written as DNA, the CDR3 is TGTGCCAGCAGCGTAGGGGGGGGAGTAGCCAAAAACATTCAGTACTTC. As protein: CASSVGGGVAKNIQYF.

This rearrangement joins TRBV19 to TRBJ2-6, with D possibly TRBD1 on 6 matching bases. The CDR3 runs 18 residues. The germline V and J ends were trimmed by 3 bases and 2 bases, with 17 bases remaining between them. Per the germline V gene, CDR1 is LNHDA and CDR2 is SQIVND (reference sequence). The CDR3 loop is CASSMSGALGAGANVLTF. In DNA, the CDR3 is TGTGCCAGTAGTATGTCAGGGGCGCTAGGGGCTGGGGCCAACGTCCTGACTTTC.

This chain uses TRBV27 with TRBJ1-2; the match to TRBD1 covers 8 bases. J was trimmed by 8 bases and V by 6 bases; bases with no gene match: 11. The germline V gene has CDR1 MNHEY and CDR2 SMNVEV (reference sequence). This CDR3 spans 14 amino acids. The CDR3 coding sequence is TGTGCCAGCAGGGACCGGACAGGGCCTTACGGCTACACCTTC. Protein: CASRDRTGPYGYTF.

The chain combines TRBV5-1 with TRBJ1-2; possible D gene TRBD1, 6 bases. Trimming took off 6 bases at V and 2 bases at J, with 14 bases between the two ends. Germline assignment: CDR1 SGHRS and CDR2 YFSETQ. There are 14 residues in the CDR3. The CDR3 loop is CASILGQPNYGYTF. As DNA, the CDR3 is TGCGCCAGCATCCTCGGACAGCCGAACTATGGCTACACCTTC. The complete variable domain, with remaining parts taken from reference TRBV5-1 and TRBJ1-2, reads KAGVTQTPRYLIKTRGQQVTLSCSPISGHRSVSWYQQTPGQGLQFLFEYFSETQRNKGNFPGRFSGRQFSNSRSEMNVSTLELGDSALYLCASILGQPNYGYTFGSGTRLTVV.

CDR3 DNA: TGTGCCAGCAGCCAAGATCCCAGCGGGCAAGAGACCCAGTACTTC. This encodes CASSQDPSGQETQYF. This chain joins TRBV4-2 and TRBJ2-5, with a tentative D call TRBD2 (6 bases). CDR1 is LGHNA and CDR2 is YNFKEQ in the germline V gene. There are 15 residues in the CDR3. V was trimmed by 0 bases and J by 2 bases, leaving 10 bases between them.

This chain uses TRBV5-1 with TRBJ1-1; 7 bases are a match to TRBD1. Germline V gives CDR1 SGHRS, CDR2 YFSETQ. The CDR3 is 15 residues long. Trimming at V came to 2 bases and at J to 5 bases, leaving 9 bases not matched to a gene. CDR3 region: CASSFNRGGRTEAFF. The CDR3 region has the DNA TGCGCCAGCAGCTTCAACAGGGGCGGGAGGACTGAAGCTTTCTTT.

The chain links TRBV7-9 to TRBJ2-7, with 11 bases fitting TRBD2. CDR1 is SEHNR and CDR2 is FQNEAQ in the germline V gene (reference sequence). Trimming removed 5 bases from V and 6 bases from J; junction bases left unmatched: 3. This CDR3 has 13 amino acids. The CDR3 nucleotides read TGTGCCAGCAGCATAGGGACTAGCGGCGAGCAGTACTTC. It translates to CASSIGTSGEQYF.

The genes are TRBV6-5 and TRBJ2-5; D is uncertain. Germline values: CDR1 MNHEY, CDR2 SVGAGI. Deletions cut 6 bases from V and 5 bases from J, with 10 bases between. The CDR3 spans 12 residues. The chain's CDR3 is CASRGLQETQYF. The CDR3 coding sequence is TGTGCCAGCAGAGGTTTACAGGAGACCCAGTACTTC.

The V and J genes are TRBV10-3 and TRBJ2-2; tentative D call: TRBD1 (5 bases). Trimming left V 6 bases short and J 2 bases short, with 10 bases between. CDR1 and CDR2 from the germline V gene are ENHRY and SYGVKD. The CDR3 spans 14 residues. CDR3 coding DNA: TGTGCCATCAGCACAGGAGCTAACACCGGGGAGCTGTTTTTT. Protein product: CAISTGANTGELFF.

The chain links TRBV7-2 to TRBJ2-2, with a tentative D call TRBD1 (6 bases). CDR1 and CDR2 (germline): SGHTA, FQGNSA. The CDR3 has 18 amino acids. The V end was cut by 4 bases, the J end by 2 bases, with 20 bases between. The CDR3: CASSWAPIGTINTGELFF. The CDR3 DNA reads as TGTGCCAGCAGCTGGGCCCCCATTGGGACAATAAACACCGGGGAGCTGTTTTTT.

The chain has TRBV27 and TRBJ2-7, with D uncertain. V was clipped by 0 bases and J by 5 bases, with 11 bases between them. Germline V gives CDR1 MNHEY, CDR2 SMNVEV (reference sequence). CDR3 size: 14 residues. The CDR3 here is CASSLSYGIDEQYF. The CDR3 DNA follows: TGTGCCAGCAGTTTATCTTACGGTATCGACGAGCAGTACTTC.

J is TRBJ1-5 and V is TRBV6-5; D gene unclear. CDR3 size: 15 residues. Germline values: CDR1 MNHEY, CDR2 SVGAGI. Between the trimmed V and J ends, which lost 6 bases and 0 bases, there was a span of 12 bases. This CDR3 reads CASSEDGNSNQPQHF. The CDR3 DNA reads TGTGCCAGCAGCGAGGACGGGAATAGCAATCAGCCCCAGCATTTT.

This clone appeared a few times. This chain links TRBV4-1 with TRBJ2-7, with 11 bases identical to TRBD2. The CDR3 loop spans 16 amino acids. Trimming at V came to 1 base and at J to 5 bases, leaving 7 bases not matched to a gene. Germline V gives CDR1 MGHRA, CDR2 YSYEKL. In DNA, the CDR3 is TGCGCCAGCAGCCAAGTATCACTAGCGGGAGTCCACGAGCAGTACTTC. It is translated as CASSQVSLAGVHEQYF.

This clone was recorded only once. This chain's CDR3 is CASRSSGRSDTQYF. The CDR3 DNA reads as TGTGCCAGCAGATCTAGCGGGAGGTCAGATACGCAGTATTTT. This chain links TRBV6-4 with TRBJ2-3; 11 nucleotides align to TRBD2. Germline trimming cut 6 bases from V and 4 bases from J; bases unmatched to any gene: 3. The CDR3 loop spans 14 amino acids. The germline V gene encodes CDR1 MRHNA and CDR2 SNTAGT.

This clone was seen a handful of times. The V and J genes are TRBV18 and TRBJ1-4, with 7 bases fitting TRBD1. V shed 1 base, J shed 4 bases, and the junction held 9 bases outside the gene matches. In germline, CDR1 is KGHSH, CDR2 LQKENI. CDR3 length: 17 residues. This CDR3 reads CASSPQHPGQSNEKLFF. In DNA, the CDR3 is TGTGCCAGCTCACCACAGCATCCGGGACAGAGTAATGAAAAACTGTTTTTT.

The rearrangement uses TRBV6-6 and TRBJ2-1, with 8 bases identical to TRBD2. Trimming at V came to 6 bases and at J to 6 bases, leaving 4 bases not matched to a gene. This CDR3 has 13 amino acids. The germline V gene has CDR1 MNHNY and CDR2 SVGAGI (reference sequence). The CDR3 nucleotides are TGTGCCAGCAGCCCCGGGACTAGCAATGAGCAGTTCTTC. Translation: CASSPGTSNEQFF.